The 32 T cell receptor beta chains below all came from one sample that was sequenced in a study of blood T cell repertoires in COVID-19. Measured with immunoSEQ multiplex PCR; TCRdb has only the in-frame clones, and not every one. The sample yields roughly 90,000 clones, about 85% seen once. The sequencing sample was made of peripheral blood. The receptor source for this set is a human donor in a cohort sampled during active COVID-19.

This chain connects TRBV11-3 to TRBJ1-1; D gene unclear. Germline lookup yields CDR1 SGHNT and CDR2 YENEEA. Trimming left V 4 bases short and J 4 bases short, with 13 bases between. This CDR3 region has 14 residues. The CDR3 bases are TGTGCCAGCAGCTCCCACTCTTCGAGCACTGAAGCTTTCTTT. Translated, it gives CASSSHSSSTEAFF.

The chain employs TRBV4-2 and TRBJ2-7; TRBD1 matches at 10 bases. The CDR3 extends over 16 amino acids. In germline, CDR1 is LGHNA, CDR2 YNFKEQ. Germline trimming cut 1 base from V and 2 bases from J; bases unmatched to any gene: 5. The CDR3: CASSQAVGTGAYEQYF. In nucleotides, the CDR3 is TGTGCCAGCAGCCAAGCAGTTGGGACAGGGGCCTACGAGCAGTACTTC.

The chain combines TRBV19 with TRBJ2-5; D is perhaps TRBD1 (5 bases). Between the trimmed V and J ends, which lost 3 bases and 4 bases, there was a span of 18 bases. CDR3 length equals 16 residues. Germline assignment: CDR1 LNHDA and CDR2 SQIVND (reference sequence). The CDR3 region is CASSMGLPYPPETQYF. In nucleotides, the CDR3 is TGTGCCAGTAGTATGGGGCTTCCCTACCCCCCAGAGACCCAGTACTTC. The whole variable domain, filled in from reference TRBV19 and TRBJ2-5, reads DGGITQSPKYLFRKEGQNVTLSCEQNLNHDAMYWYRQDPGQGLRLIYYSQIVNDFQKGDIAEGYSVSREKKESFPLTVTSAQKNPTAFYLCASSMGLPYPPETQYFGPGTRLLVL.

The chain employs TRBV4-1 and TRBJ1-2; 9 nucleotides align to TRBD1. CDR3 length: 14 residues. Germline V gives CDR1 MGHRA, CDR2 YSYEKL. Trimming cost V 7 bases and J 4 bases; bases outside gene matches: 7. The CDR3 region has the DNA TGCGCCAGCACCTCGACAGGGGGACTCTATGGCTACACCTTC. It codes for CASTSTGGLYGYTF.

CDR3 protein: CASSIGGQIYGYTF. The CDR3, as DNA: TGTGCCAGTAGTATAGGGGGACAGATCTATGGCTACACCTTC. The gene calls are TRBV19 and TRBJ1-2; TRBD1 agrees at 7 bases. Germline CDR1 is LNHDA and CDR2 is SQIVND (reference sequence). The CDR3 is 14 residues long. After removal of 1 base from V and 4 bases from J, the junction contained 3 bases not matched to a gene.

The chain has TRBV6-2 or TRBV6-3 and TRBJ1-2; D gene ambiguous. Trimming shortened V by 4 bases and J by 10 bases, and 13 bases separated the two germline ends. The CDR3 sequence is 12 residues long. Germline V gene sequence: CDR1 MNHEY, CDR2 SVGEGT. The CDR3 DNA sequence: TGTGCCAGCAGTTCCCCGTCCTTCGTCTACACCTTC. Encoded protein: CASSSPSFVYTF.

The rearrangement uses TRBV29-1 and TRBJ2-1; the D gene is possibly TRBD2 (5 bases). The CDR3 consists of 14 residues. Germline V gives CDR1 SQVTM, CDR2 ANQGSEA. Deletions cut 4 bases from V and 2 bases from J, with 12 bases between. CDR3 residues: CSVGSEPPYNEQFF. Here the CDR3 DNA reads TGCAGCGTTGGTAGCGAGCCGCCCTACAATGAGCAGTTCTTC.

The chain has TRBV4-3 and TRBJ1-4; TRBD1 might be the D (5 bases). Looked up from germline, CDR1 is LGHNA and CDR2 is YSLEER. CDR3 length: 17 residues. Trimming took 0 bases from V and 8 from J, leaving 19 bases between them. DNA for the CDR3: TGCGCCAGCAGCCAAGATCCCATTGCAGGGAGGTCGGAAAAACTGTTTTTT. This encodes CASSQDPIAGRSEKLFF.

The chain links TRBV10-3 to TRBJ2-2; D uncertain. The CDR3 is 17 amino acids. The germline V gene has CDR1 ENHRY and CDR2 SYGVKD. Deletions cut 3 bases from V and 4 bases from J, with 18 bases between. The CDR3 DNA reads as TGTGCCATCAGTGATCCCTTATCCCCGACGGGCACCGGGGAGCTGTTTTTT. Its translation: CAISDPLSPTGTGELFF.

The chain employs TRBV10-3 and TRBJ2-5, with 9 bases that match TRBD2. Germline CDR1 and CDR2: ENHRY and SYGVKD. The CDR3 spans 15 residues. Trimming cost V 3 bases and J 5 bases; bases outside gene matches: 7. The DNA of the CDR3 is TGTGCCATCAGTGACAGCGGGGGGATGGGGGAGACCCAGTACTTC. As protein: CAISDSGGMGETQYF.

This clone was seen just once. The rearrangement uses TRBV20-1 and TRBJ1-1, with 8 bases matching TRBD1. Germline V gene lookup returns CDR1 DFQATT and CDR2 SNEGSKA (reference sequence). This CDR3 is 14 amino acids long. Trimming took 3 bases from V and 1 from J; bases not matched to a gene: 4. In DNA, the CDR3 is TGCAGTGCTAGTGGCGGGACAGGGAACACTGAAGCTTTCTTT. Amino acids: CSASGGTGNTEAFF.

With respect to this clone: The identical CDR3 is also encoded by other nucleotide sequences in the sample. This chain links TRBV24-1 with TRBJ1-5; TRBD1 might be the D (6 bases). CDR1 and CDR2 (germline): KGHDR, SFDVKD. Trimming removed 3 bases at V and 4 bases at J, with 9 bases between. This CDR3 is built from 14 residues. The CDR3 DNA is TGTGCCACCAGTGATAGGGGGTCAAATCAGCCCCAGCATTTT. Amino acid sequence: CATSDRGSNQPQHF.

The rearrangement links TRBV9 to TRBJ1-4; D is ambiguous. Germline V gives CDR1 SGDLS, CDR2 YYNGEE. With 4 bases removed from V and 4 bases from J, the gap between germline ends came to 14 bases. This CDR3 comprises 15 residues. CDR3 nucleotides: TGTGCCAGCAGCAGGAGCGGAACGGGTAATGAAAAACTGTTTTTT. Protein sequence: CASSRSGTGNEKLFF.

This chain joins TRBV4-1 and TRBJ2-2, with TRBD2 as a possible D gene (6 bases). CDR3 length: 16 residues. Germline V CDR1 and CDR2: MGHRA, YSYEKL. V shed 1 base and J shed 0 bases, with 9 bases lying between them. The CDR3 region has the DNA TGCGCCAGCAGCCAAGTTTTAGCGGCGAACACCGGGGAGCTGTTTTTT. This sequence encodes CASSQVLAANTGELFF.

CDR3 residues: CASTETGFTEAFF. Here the CDR3 DNA reads TGTGCCAGCACCGAGACAGGGTTTACTGAAGCTTTCTTT. V and J are TRBV2 and TRBJ1-1, with 7 nucleotides matching TRBD1. From germline, CDR1 is SNHLY and CDR2 FYNNEI. This CDR3 has 13 amino acids. V trimming: 7 bases; J trimming: 5 bases; junction bases outside the gene matches: 7.

Concerning this clone: The sample carries other DNA sequences with the same CDR3. CDR3 loop: CASSLGTGGTDTQYF. The CDR3 region has the DNA TGTGCCAGCAGCCTCGGGACAGGCGGCACAGATACGCAGTATTTT. The chain joins TRBV11-2 to TRBJ2-3, with 8 bases that match TRBD1. The CDR3 has 15 amino acids. With V trimmed by 5 bases and J by 1 base, 5 bases remained unmatched. The germline CDR1 and CDR2 sequences are SGHAT and FQNNGV.

There are a few counts of this clone. The chain recombines TRBV7-9 with TRBJ2-5; 8 bases match TRBD1. Germline loops: CDR1 SEHNR, CDR2 FQNEAQ (reference sequence). The junction had 15 bases not matched to a gene; V was cut back by 5 bases and J by 4 bases. The CDR3 has 17 residues. This chain's CDR3 is CASSLGQGVVKRETQYF. The CDR3 nucleotides are TGTGCCAGCAGCCTAGGACAGGGAGTAGTGAAGAGAGAGACCCAGTACTTC.

The chain joins TRBV19 to TRBJ2-5, with a weak D call TRBD2 (7 bases). This CDR3 is 13 amino acids long. Trimming shortened V by 8 bases and J by 3 bases, and 13 bases separated the two germline ends. Germline assignment: CDR1 LNHDA and CDR2 SQIVND (reference sequence). The CDR3 reads CASGKGGEETQYF. For the CDR3, the DNA is TGTGCCAGTGGAAAAGGGGGGGAAGAGACCCAGTACTTC.

The chain joins TRBV4-3 to TRBJ1-2; 8 nucleotides align to TRBD1. Germline V gene sequence: CDR1 LGHNA, CDR2 YSLEER. V trimming: 4 bases; J trimming: 7 bases; junction bases outside the gene matches: 20. This CDR3 is built from 18 residues. This CDR3 is CASSRDLGDSDRGSGYTF. The CDR3 nucleotides read TGCGCCAGCAGCCGGGACCTGGGGGATTCTGACAGGGGAAGTGGCTACACCTTC.

This clone has just a few counts. This chain joins TRBV5-6 and TRBJ1-6; a possible D gene is TRBD1 (6 bases). The length of the CDR3 is 18 residues. V was trimmed by 2 bases and J by 0 bases, leaving 15 bases between them. Looked up from germline, CDR1 is SGHDT and CDR2 is YYEEEE. The CDR3 region is CASSLGQLRRSYNSPLHF. The CDR3 DNA is TGTGCCAGCAGCTTAGGACAGTTACGACGCTCCTATAATTCACCCCTCCACTTT.

This clone was detected once. The chain has TRBV11-3 and TRBJ2-7; a possible D gene is TRBD2 (5 bases). This CDR3 contains 14 residues. The germline V gene encodes CDR1 SGHNT and CDR2 YENEEA. V was shortened by 5 bases and J by 1 base, with 12 bases between the two germline ends. The CDR3 here is CASSRTRDSYEQYF. CDR3 bases: TGTGCCAGCAGCCGCACACGGGATTCCTACGAGCAGTACTTC.

The CDR3 region is CASSPVGQTAALHF. DNA for the CDR3: TGTGCCAGTAGTCCGGTCGGGCAGACAGCAGCCCTCCACTTT. The rearrangement uses TRBV19 and TRBJ1-6; weak D call: TRBD1 (5 bases). CDR3 length equals 14 residues. Germline CDR1 LNHDA, CDR2 SQIVND (reference sequence). Trimming stripped 5 bases from V and 14 bases from J, with 19 bases between.

This clone has only a few counts. This chain links TRBV18 with TRBJ2-1; maybe TRBD2 (5 bases). Trimming left V 6 bases short and J 5 bases short, with 14 bases between. The CDR3 consists of 14 residues. The germline gives CDR1 KGHSH, CDR2 LQKENI. CDR3 coding DNA: TGTGCCAGCTCGCCAAGGGTCGGGGACAATGAGCAGTTCTTC. Protein sequence: CASSPRVGDNEQFF.

The rearrangement uses TRBV19 and TRBJ1-5, with 10 bases fitting TRBD1. The CDR3 has 15 amino acids. The germline gives CDR1 LNHDA, CDR2 SQIVND (reference sequence). The junction had 6 bases not matched to a gene; V was cut back by 4 bases and J by 6 bases. The chain's CDR3 is CASSTPGTGVQPQHF. In DNA form, the CDR3 reads TGTGCCAGTAGTACCCCCGGGACAGGGGTTCAGCCCCAGCATTTT. Full variable domain (missing parts from reference TRBV19 and TRBJ1-5): DGGITQSPKYLFRKEGQNVTLSCEQNLNHDAMYWYRQDPGQGLRLIYYSQIVNDFQKGDIAEGYSVSREKKESFPLTVTSAQKNPTAFYLCASSTPGTGVQPQHFGDGTRLSIL.

This chain uses TRBV18 with TRBJ2-1; 8 bases are shared with TRBD1. V gave up 3 bases and J gave up 8 bases; unmatched junction bases: 3. In germline, CDR1 is KGHSH, CDR2 LQKENI. CDR3 length: 13 amino acids. Here the CDR3 reads CASSPRQGYEQFF. The CDR3 region has the DNA TGTGCCAGCTCACCTAGACAGGGGTATGAGCAGTTCTTC.

This chain connects TRBV6-2 or TRBV6-3 to TRBJ2-7, with D possibly TRBD2 on 7 matching bases. V lost 2 bases to trimming and J lost 5 bases, with 19 bases between them. The length of the CDR3 is 16 residues. Germline CDR1 reads MNHEY; CDR2 reads SVGEGT. The chain's CDR3 is CASSYPPGGLRNEQYF. CDR3 bases: TGTGCCAGCAGTTACCCTCCGGGGGGCTTGAGGAACGAGCAGTACTTC.

The DNA of the CDR3 is TGTGCCAGCAGACCTAAACCGGGACAGGGAGAGCTGAACACTGAAGCTTTCTTT. Encoded protein: CASRPKPGQGELNTEAFF. The chain uses TRBV7-9 and TRBJ1-1; 9 bases align to TRBD1. J was trimmed by 0 bases and V by 6 bases; bases with no gene match: 14. CDR1 SEHNR and CDR2 FQNEAQ come from the germline V gene (reference sequence). This CDR3 has 18 residues.

The chain employs TRBV18 and TRBJ1-6, with no clear D. V lost 4 bases, J lost 3 bases, and 10 bases lay in between. The CDR3 length is 15 residues. Per the germline V gene, CDR1 is KGHSH and CDR2 is LQKENI. CDR3 loop: CASSQQADYNSPLHF. The DNA for the CDR3 is TGTGCCAGCTCACAGCAGGCCGACTATAATTCACCCCTCCACTTT.

The chain joins TRBV28 to TRBJ2-7; 7 nucleotides line up with TRBD2. After removal of 3 bases from V and 0 bases from J, the junction contained 8 bases not matched to a gene. This CDR3 spans 16 amino acids. Looked up from germline, CDR1 is MDHEN and CDR2 is SYDVKM. CDR3 loop: CASSFVTGGSSYEQYF. In DNA, the CDR3 is TGTGCCAGCAGTTTTGTCACTGGCGGGAGCTCCTACGAGCAGTACTTC.

This chain connects TRBV12-3 or TRBV12-4 to TRBJ2-7; 9 bases line up with TRBD2. The CDR3 covers 13 residues. Losses at the gene ends were 6 bases for V and 1 base for J; bases not matched to a gene: 1. CDR3 sequence reads: CASRSGGSYEQYF. The CDR3 bases are TGTGCCAGCAGGAGCGGGGGGTCCTACGAGCAGTACTTC.

The rearrangement joins TRBV6-2 or TRBV6-3 to TRBJ2-2, with 7 bases identical to TRBD2. The CDR3 runs 16 residues. Trimming removed 2 bases from V and 5 bases from J; junction bases left unmatched: 8. Germline V gives CDR1 MNHEY, CDR2 SVGEGT. The DNA of the CDR3 is TGTGCCAGCAGTTACGGGCTAGCGGCGATTACCGGGGAGCTGTTTTTT. Protein: CASSYGLAAITGELFF.

The rearrangement links TRBV9 to TRBJ2-4; 10 positions match TRBD1. With 0 bases clipped from V and 1 base from J, the junction kept 4 bases outside the gene matches. Germline loops: CDR1 SGDLS, CDR2 YYNGEE. The CDR3 has 17 amino acids. CDR3 in amino acids: CASSVEGTGVAKNIQYF. As DNA, the CDR3 is TGTGCCAGCAGCGTAGAGGGGACAGGGGTGGCCAAAAACATTCAGTACTTC.